The sequence of this TCR beta chain was determined in a study of T-cell memory formation after mild COVID-19. For the study at large: The TCR clusters were mostly specific to one donor. Study results and limitations: CD4+ contracting clones were mainly CM and EM; CD8+ ones, EMRA. Clones shrinking from day 15 to 85 showed even CD4/CD8 mixes; later expanders tilted CD4+.

Worth noting for this clonotype: Its antigen remains unidentified.

Germline loops: CDR1 DFQATT, CDR2 SNEGSKA (reference sequence). V lost 5 bases and J 6 bases, leaving 14 bases between the germline ends. This CDR3 has 13 residues. TCRdb independently ran MiXCR on the 5' RACE reads; one entry per CDR3 protein. The sample includes fewer than 500,000 distinct CDR3 sequences, nearly 25% seen only once; the top ten take approximately 12%. The sample consisted of PBMCs or a T cell subset sorted from them (not recorded which). The TCR sequence derives from an adult woman who had mild COVID-19 (a few samples of this study predate the infection). Cell type and time point are not known. The chain joins TRBV20-1 to TRBJ2-4, with a possible D match to TRBD2 (5 bases). The CDR3 region is CSAVPGKRNIQYF. Written as DNA, the CDR3 is TGCAGTGCTGTCCCCGGGAAGAGAAACATTCAGTACTTC.